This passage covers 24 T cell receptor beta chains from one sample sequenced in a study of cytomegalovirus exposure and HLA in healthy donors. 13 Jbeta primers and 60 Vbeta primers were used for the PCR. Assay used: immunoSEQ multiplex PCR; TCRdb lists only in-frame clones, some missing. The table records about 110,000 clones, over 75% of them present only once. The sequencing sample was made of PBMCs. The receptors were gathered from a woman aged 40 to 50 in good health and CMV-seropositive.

In DNA, the CDR3 is TGTGCCAGAAGCTTCGTTTGGACAGCTAATTCACCCCTCCACTTT. It specifies CARSFVWTANSPLHF. This chain joins TRBV5-3 and TRBJ1-6; weak D call: TRBD1 (6 bases). TRBV5-3 is assigned to the ORF class and has an uncertain function. V lost 2 bases to trimming and J lost 6 bases, with 12 bases between them. The CDR3 spans 15 residues.

The CDR3 nucleotides are TGTGCCAGCGGGGCAGGGGGCTCTGGAAACACCATATATTTT. Its translation: CASGAGGSGNTIYF. V usage is TRBV11-2 and J usage is TRBJ1-3; 7 bases agree with TRBD1. CDR1 and CDR2 from the germline V gene are SGHAT and FQNNGV. CDR3 length: 14 amino acids. Trimming removed 8 bases from V and 0 bases from J; junction bases left unmatched: 4.

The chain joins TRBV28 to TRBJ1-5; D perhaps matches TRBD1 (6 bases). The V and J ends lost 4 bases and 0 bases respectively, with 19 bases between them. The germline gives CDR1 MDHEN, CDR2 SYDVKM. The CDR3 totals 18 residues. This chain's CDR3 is CASSSQLTGSDSNQPQHF. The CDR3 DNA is TGTGCCAGCAGTTCCCAGTTGACAGGCTCTGATAGCAATCAGCCCCAGCATTTT.

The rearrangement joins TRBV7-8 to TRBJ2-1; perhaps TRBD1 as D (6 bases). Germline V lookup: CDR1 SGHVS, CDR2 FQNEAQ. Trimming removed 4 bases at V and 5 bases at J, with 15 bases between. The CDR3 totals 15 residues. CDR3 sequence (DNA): TGTGCCAGCAGCTCCAACAGGGTATTCCACAATGAGCAGTTCTTC. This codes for CASSSNRVFHNEQFF.

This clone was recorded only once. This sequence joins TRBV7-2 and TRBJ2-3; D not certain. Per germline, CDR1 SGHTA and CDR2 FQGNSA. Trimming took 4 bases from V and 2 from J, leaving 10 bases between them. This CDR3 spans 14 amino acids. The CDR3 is CASSYRLHTDTQYF. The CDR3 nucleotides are TGTGCCAGCAGCTACCGACTCCACACAGATACGCAGTATTTT. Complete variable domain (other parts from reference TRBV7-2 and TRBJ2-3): GAGVSQSPSNKVTEKGKDVELRCDPISGHTALYWYRQSLGQGLEFLIYFQGNSAPDKSGLPSDRFSAERTGGSVSTLTIQRTQQEDSAVYLCASSYRLHTDTQYFGPGTRLTVL.

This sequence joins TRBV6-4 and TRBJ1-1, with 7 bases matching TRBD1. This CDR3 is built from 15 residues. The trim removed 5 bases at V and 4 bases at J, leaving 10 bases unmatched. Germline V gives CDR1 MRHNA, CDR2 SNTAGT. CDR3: CASSNSGGVGTEAFF. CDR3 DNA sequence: TGTGCCAGCAGTAATTCAGGGGGAGTGGGCACTGAAGCTTTCTTT.

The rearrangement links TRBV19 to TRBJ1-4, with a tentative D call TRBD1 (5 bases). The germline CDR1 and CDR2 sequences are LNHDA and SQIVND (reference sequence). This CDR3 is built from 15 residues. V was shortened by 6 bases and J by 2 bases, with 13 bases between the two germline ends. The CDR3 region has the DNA TGTGCCAGTAGAGACGGAGGGGCGACTAATGAAAAACTGTTTTTT. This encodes CASRDGGATNEKLFF.

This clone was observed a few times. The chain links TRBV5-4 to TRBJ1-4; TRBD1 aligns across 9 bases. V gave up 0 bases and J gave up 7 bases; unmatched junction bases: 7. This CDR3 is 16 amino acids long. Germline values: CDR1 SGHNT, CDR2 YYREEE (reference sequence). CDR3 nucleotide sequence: TGTGCCAGCAGCTTGGGGTCGGGACAGGGATTTGAAAAACTGTTTTTT. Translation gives CASSLGSGQGFEKLFF.

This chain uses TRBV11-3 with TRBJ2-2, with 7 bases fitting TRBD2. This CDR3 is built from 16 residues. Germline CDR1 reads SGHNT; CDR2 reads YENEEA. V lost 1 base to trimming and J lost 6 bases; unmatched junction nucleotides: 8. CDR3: CASSLGAGVVSGELFF. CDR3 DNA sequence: TGTGCCAGCAGCTTAGGGGCGGGAGTTGTATCCGGGGAGCTGTTTTTT.

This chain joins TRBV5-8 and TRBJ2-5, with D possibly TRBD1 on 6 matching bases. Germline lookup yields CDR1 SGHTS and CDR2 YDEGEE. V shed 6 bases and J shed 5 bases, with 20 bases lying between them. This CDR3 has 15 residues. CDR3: CASTLGIGGTETQYF. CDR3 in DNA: TGTGCCAGCACCCTCGGGATAGGGGGAACCGAGACCCAGTACTTC.

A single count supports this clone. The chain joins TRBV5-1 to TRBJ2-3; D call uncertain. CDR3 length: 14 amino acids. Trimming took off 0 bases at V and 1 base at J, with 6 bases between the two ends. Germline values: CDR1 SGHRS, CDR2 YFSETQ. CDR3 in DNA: TGCGCCAGCAGCTTGGCGGTAGGCACAGATACGCAGTATTTT. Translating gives CASSLAVGTDTQYF.

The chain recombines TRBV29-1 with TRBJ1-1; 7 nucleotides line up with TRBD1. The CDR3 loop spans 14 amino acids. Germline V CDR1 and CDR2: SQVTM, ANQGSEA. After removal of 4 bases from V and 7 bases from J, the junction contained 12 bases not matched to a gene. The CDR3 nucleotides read TGCAGCGTTGGGGGAATGACAGGGCTACTTGAAGCTTTCTTT. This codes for CSVGGMTGLLEAFF.

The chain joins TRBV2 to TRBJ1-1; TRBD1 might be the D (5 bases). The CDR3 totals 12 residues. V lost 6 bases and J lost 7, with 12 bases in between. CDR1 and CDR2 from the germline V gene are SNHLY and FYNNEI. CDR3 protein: CASRAMGGEAFF. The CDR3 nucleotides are TGTGCCAGCAGGGCGATGGGGGGTGAAGCTTTCTTT.

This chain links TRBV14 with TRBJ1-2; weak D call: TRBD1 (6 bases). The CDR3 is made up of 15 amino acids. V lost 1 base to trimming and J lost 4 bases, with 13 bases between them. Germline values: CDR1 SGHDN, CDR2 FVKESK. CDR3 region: CASSQVGGPFYGYTF. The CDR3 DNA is TGTGCCAGCAGCCAAGTGGGGGGGCCTTTCTATGGCTACACCTTC.

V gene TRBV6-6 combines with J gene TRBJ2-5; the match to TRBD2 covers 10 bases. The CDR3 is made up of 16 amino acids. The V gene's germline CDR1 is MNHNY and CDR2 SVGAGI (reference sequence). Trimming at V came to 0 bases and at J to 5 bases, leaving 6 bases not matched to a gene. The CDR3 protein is CASSYSAGGPRETQYF. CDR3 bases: TGTGCCAGCAGTTACTCAGCGGGAGGGCCGCGGGAGACCCAGTACTTC.

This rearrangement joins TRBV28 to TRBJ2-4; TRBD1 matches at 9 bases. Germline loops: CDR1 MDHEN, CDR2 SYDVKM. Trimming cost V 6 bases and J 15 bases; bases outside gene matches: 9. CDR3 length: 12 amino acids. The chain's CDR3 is CASSPWTGVLYF. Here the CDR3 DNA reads TGTGCCAGCAGCCCATGGACAGGGGTTCTGTACTTC.

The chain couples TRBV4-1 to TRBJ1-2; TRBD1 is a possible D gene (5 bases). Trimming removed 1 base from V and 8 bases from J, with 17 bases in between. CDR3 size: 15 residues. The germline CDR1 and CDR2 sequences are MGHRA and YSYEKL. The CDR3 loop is CASSQVRGRVDGYTF. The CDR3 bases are TGCGCCAGCAGCCAAGTCCGGGGGAGGGTGGACGGCTACACCTTC.

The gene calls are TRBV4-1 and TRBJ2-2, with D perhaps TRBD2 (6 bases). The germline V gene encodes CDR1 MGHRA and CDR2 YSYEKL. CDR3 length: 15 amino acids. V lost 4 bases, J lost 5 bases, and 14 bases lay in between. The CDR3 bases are TGCGCCAGCAGCCCCCTCGGGGGAAAAACCGGGGAGCTGTTTTTT. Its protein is CASSPLGGKTGELFF.

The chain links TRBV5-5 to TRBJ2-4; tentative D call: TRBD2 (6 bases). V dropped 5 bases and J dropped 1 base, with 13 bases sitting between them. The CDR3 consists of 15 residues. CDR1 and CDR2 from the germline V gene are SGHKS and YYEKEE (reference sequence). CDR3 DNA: TGTGCCAGCAGTACAACTCGGGGGGCCAAAAACATTCAGTACTTC. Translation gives CASSTTRGAKNIQYF.

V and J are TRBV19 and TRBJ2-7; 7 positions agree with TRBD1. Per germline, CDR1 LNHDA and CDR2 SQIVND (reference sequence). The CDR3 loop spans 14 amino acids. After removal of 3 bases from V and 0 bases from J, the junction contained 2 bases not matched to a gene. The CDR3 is CASSIAGGSYEQYF. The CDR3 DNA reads TGTGCCAGTAGTATTGCAGGGGGCTCCTACGAGCAGTACTTC.

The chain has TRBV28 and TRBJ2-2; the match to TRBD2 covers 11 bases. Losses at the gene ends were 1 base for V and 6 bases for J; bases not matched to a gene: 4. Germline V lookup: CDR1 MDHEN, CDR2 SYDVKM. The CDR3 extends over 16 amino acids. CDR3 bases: TGTGCCAGCAGTTTATCTCTAGCGGGAGGTGCCGGGGAGCTGTTTTTT. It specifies CASSLSLAGGAGELFF. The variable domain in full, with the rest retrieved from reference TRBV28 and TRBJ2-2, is DVKVTQSSRYLVKRTGEKVFLECVQDMDHENMFWYRQDPGLGLRLIYFSYDVKMKEKGDIPEGYSVSREKKERFSLILESASTNQTSMYLCASSLSLAGGAGELFFGEGSRLTVL.

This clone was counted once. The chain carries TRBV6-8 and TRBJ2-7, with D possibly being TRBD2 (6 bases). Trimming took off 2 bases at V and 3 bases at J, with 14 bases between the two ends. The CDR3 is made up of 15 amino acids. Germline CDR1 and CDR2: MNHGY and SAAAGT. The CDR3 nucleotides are TGTGCCAGCAGTTACCCGGGAGTACCAAACTACGAGCAGTACTTC. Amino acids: CASSYPGVPNYEQYF.

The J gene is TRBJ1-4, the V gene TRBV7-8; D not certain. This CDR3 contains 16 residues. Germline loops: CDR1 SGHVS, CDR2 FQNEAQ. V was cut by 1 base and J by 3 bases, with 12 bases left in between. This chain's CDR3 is CASSLVDWSPNEKLFF. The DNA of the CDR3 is TGTGCCAGCAGCTTAGTAGATTGGTCCCCTAATGAAAAACTGTTTTTT.

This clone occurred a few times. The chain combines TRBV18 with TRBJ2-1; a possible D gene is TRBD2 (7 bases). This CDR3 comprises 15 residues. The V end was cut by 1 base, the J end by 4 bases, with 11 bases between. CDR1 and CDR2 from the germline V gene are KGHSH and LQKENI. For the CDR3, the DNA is TGTGCCAGCTCACCACGCGGGGGCCTTTACAATGAGCAGTTCTTC. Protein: CASSPRGGLYNEQFF.